Presented here are 16 T cell receptor beta chains from one specimen sequenced in a study of CD8+CD57+ T cells in acquired aplastic anemia. The authors sequenced patients whose flow cytometry had shown CD8+CD57+ cell expansion. It was genomic DNA that served as the template for profiling TCR beta VDJ and CDR3. TCRdb re-analysed the reads in MiXCR, keeping a single row per CDR3 protein. The sample has 75,000 to 80,000 distinct CDR3 sequences; about 70% are singletons. Source material: sorted CD4+, CD8+, or CD8+CD57+ T cells (not recorded which) from PBMCs. The receptor set was obtained from a human donor with aplastic anemia.

Regarding this clonotype: Possible read error: a much larger clone is one base away. This chain links TRBV3-1 with TRBJ2-7; 13 nucleotides match TRBD2. Germline lookup yields CDR1 LGHDT and CDR2 YNNKEL (reference sequence). The CDR3 runs 19 residues. V dropped 1 base and J dropped 7; count of bases not matched to a gene: 16. The CDR3: CASSQVSTSGRYTYNEQYF. CDR3 nucleotide sequence: TGTGCCAGCAGCCAAGTATCGACTAGCGGGAGGTACACCTACAATGAGCAGTACTTC.

This clonotype was seen repeatedly, ten times or more. Relative to the germline gene, one junction end is altered; a read error may explain this. This chain joins TRBV15 and TRBJ2-1; D call uncertain. Looked up from germline, CDR1 is LNHNV and CDR2 is YYDKDF (reference sequence). The CDR3 length is 16 residues. In DNA, the CDR3 is TGTGCCACCAGCGGAGAGGCATTGAGCTCCTACAATGAGCAGTTCTTC. Translated, it gives CATSGEALSSYNEQFF. The variable domain in full, completed from reference TRBV15 and TRBJ2-1, reads DAMVIQNPRYQVTQFGKPVTLSCSQTLNHNVMYWYQQKSSQAPKLLFHYYDKDFNNEADTPDNFQSRRPNTSFCFLDIRSPGLGDTAMYLCATSGEALSSYNEQFFGPGTRLTVL.

The CDR3 sequence is CATVRQESSYEQYF. The CDR3 nucleotides are TGTGCCACCGTGAGACAGGAAAGCTCCTACGAGCAGTACTTC. The J gene is TRBJ2-7, the V gene TRBV7-9; TRBD1 is a possible D gene (6 bases). Trimming cost V 10 bases and J 0 bases, with 16 bases left between them. The germline V gene encodes CDR1 SEHNR and CDR2 FQNEAQ (reference sequence). This CDR3 spans 14 amino acids.

This clonotype was seen a handful of times. V usage is TRBV7-9 and J usage is TRBJ2-1; D ambiguous. Germline V gene lookup returns CDR1 SEHNR and CDR2 FQNEAQ (reference sequence). The CDR3 is 11 residues long. The V end was cut by 2 bases, the J end by 6 bases, with 2 bases between. The CDR3 sequence is CASSLTNEQFF. CDR3 DNA sequence: TGTGCCAGCAGCTTAACCAATGAGCAGTTCTTC.

This chain uses TRBV7-9 with TRBJ1-2; D may be TRBD1 (5 bases). This CDR3 is 12 amino acids long. V shed 1 base and J shed 12 bases, with 12 bases lying between them. Germline CDR1 and CDR2: SEHNR and FQNEAQ (reference sequence). In DNA form, the CDR3 reads TGTGCCAGCAGCTTAGAAAGTGGGGGTCACACCTTC. Translation: CASSLESGGHTF. Full variable domain (remainder filled in from reference TRBV7-9 and TRBJ1-2): DTGVSQNPRHKITKRGQNVTFRCDPISEHNRLYWYRQTLGQGPEFLTYFQNEAQLEKSRLLSDRFSAERPKGSFSTLEIQRTEQGDSAMYLCASSLESGGHTFGSGTRLTVV.

J is TRBJ1-3 and V is TRBV19, with unresolved D. Between the trimmed V and J ends, which lost 3 bases and 5 bases, there was a span of 14 bases. This CDR3 comprises 15 residues. Germline CDR1 is LNHDA and CDR2 is SQIVND (reference sequence). The CDR3 DNA follows: TGTGCCAGTAGTATCGTCGTCAGAAAGCGAAACACCATATATTTT. Protein sequence: CASSIVVRKRNTIYF.

Only a few counts were recorded for this clonotype. The V gene is TRBV7-9, the J gene TRBJ2-7; 8 bases line up with TRBD1. The CDR3 covers 12 residues. From germline, CDR1 is SEHNR and CDR2 FQNEAQ (reference sequence). J lost 7 bases, V lost 6 bases, and 5 bases had no gene match. The CDR3 DNA follows: TGTGCCAGCAGGCCCACAGGGGGAGAGCAGTACTTC. It codes for CASRPTGGEQYF.

This sequence joins TRBV7-6 and TRBJ2-7; D call uncertain. Trimming removed 2 bases at V and 4 bases at J, with 9 bases between. CDR3 size: 13 residues. Germline values: CDR1 SGHVS, CDR2 FNYEAQ. CDR3 DNA: TGTGCCAGCAGCTTATGGTTAGGGTACGAGCAGTACTTC. It specifies CASSLWLGYEQYF.

The rearrangement links TRBV20-1 to TRBJ1-1, with 9 bases lining up with TRBD1. Losses at the gene ends were 2 bases for V and 12 bases for J; bases not matched to a gene: 4. Germline V gene data show CDR1 as DFQATT and CDR2 as SNEGSKA (reference sequence). The length of the CDR3 is 11 residues. CDR3 nucleotide sequence: TGCAGTGCTAGAATCGGGACAGGGACTTTCTTT. Amino acids: CSARIGTGTFF.

The CDR3 here is CASGTEGETQYF. CDR3 nucleotides: TGCGCCAGCGGGACCGAGGGGGAGACCCAGTACTTC. This sequence joins TRBV5-1 and TRBJ2-5; D possibly matches TRBD1 or TRBD2 (5 bases each). The CDR3 is made up of 12 amino acids. Deletions cut 7 bases from V and 5 bases from J, with 12 bases between. Per the germline V gene, CDR1 is SGHRS and CDR2 is YFSETQ.

The gene calls are TRBV10-3 and TRBJ1-1; D uncertain. Germline V gives CDR1 ENHRY, CDR2 SYGVKD. This CDR3 spans 13 amino acids. Trimming removed 7 bases at V and 0 bases at J, with 9 bases between. CDR3 loop: CAITSEVNTEAFF. The CDR3 DNA is TGTGCCATCACGTCAGAGGTGAACACTGAAGCTTTCTTT.

Regarding this clonotype: The CDR3 does not end in the conserved phenylalanine or tryptophan, so this is likely a read error. The V gene is TRBV20-1, the J gene TRBJ1-1; possible D gene TRBD1, 6 bases. Looked up from germline, CDR1 is DFQATT and CDR2 is SNEGSKA (reference sequence). The CDR3 consists of 13 residues. Trimming shortened V by 5 bases and J by 1 base, and 11 bases separated the two germline ends. The CDR3 reads CSAGGTRNTEAFL. CDR3 DNA sequence: TGCAGTGCTGGGGGCACCCGGAACACTGAAGCTTTCCTT.

This chain links TRBV7-2 with TRBJ2-5; the D is unclear. In germline, CDR1 is SGHTA, CDR2 FQGNSA. This CDR3 region has 12 residues. V was cut by 5 bases and J by 2 bases, with 6 bases left in between. CDR3 amino acids: CASSGSQETQYF. The CDR3 nucleotides read TGTGCCAGCAGCGGCTCTCAAGAGACCCAGTACTTC.

The rearrangement links TRBV15 to TRBJ2-3; no clear D. Germline loops: CDR1 LNHNV, CDR2 YYDKDF (reference sequence). CDR3 size: 14 residues. Trimming took 9 bases from V and 0 from J, leaving 13 bases between them. For the CDR3, the DNA is TGTGCCACTAAGGGCAGGTCTAGCACAGATACGCAGTATTTT. It yields the protein CATKGRSSTDTQYF.

A few counts support this clonotype. The junction and the germline gene differ at one end; a read error may be behind it. Written as DNA, the CDR3 is TGTGCTAGTGGTTTGACCTACCATGAGCAGTTCTTC. Translated, it gives CASGLTYHEQFF. The V call is TRBV12-5, the J call TRBJ2-1; D not certain. The CDR3 is made up of 12 amino acids. The V gene's germline CDR1 is LGHNT and CDR2 FRNRAP.

The CDR3 loop reads CASSVAARGLRETQYF. CDR3 coding DNA: TGTGCCAGCAGCGTAGCGGCTAGAGGTTTGCGGGAGACCCAGTACTTC. The J gene is TRBJ2-5, the V gene TRBV9; D gene ambiguous. The V gene's germline CDR1 is SGDLS and CDR2 YYNGEE. Trimming took 0 bases from V and 5 from J, leaving 17 bases between them. This CDR3 spans 16 amino acids.